Listed below are T cell receptor beta chains from one sample, sequenced in a study of blood T cells in healthy people across ages. TCRdb analysed the 5' RACE reads with MiXCR anew, one entry per CDR3 protein. The sample contains approximately 780,000 distinct CDR3 sequences, more than 25% of which appear only once. This sample also appeared in a second study, on T cells of mothers and their children.

Sequencing used blood. The receptors were gathered from a boy between 10 and 17 years old in good health. The CDR3 runs from the conserved cysteine through the conserved F or W. A D gene is named only where the DNA matches it firmly. Expanded clones are given a class, and other clones once, few, many or no size at all.

J gene | CDR3 length | D gene | clone size | V gene | CDR3 protein | CDR3 DNA
TRBJ1-2 | 11 | - | few | TRBV6-6 | CASSYSNGYTF | TGTGCCAGCAGTTACTCTAATGGCTACACCTTC
TRBJ2-5 | 13 | - | - | TRBV2 | CASSASGRETQYF | TGTGCCAGCAGCGCTTCGGGACGAGAGACCCAGTACTTC
TRBJ2-5 | 14 | - | - | TRBV7-8 | CASSPNQLQGWQYF | TGTGCCAGCAGCCCCAACCAGCTACAGGGTTGGCAGTACTTC
TRBJ1-5 | 13 | TRBD1 | - | TRBV7-9 | CASTRGLDQPQHF | TGTGCGTCAACCAGGGGGTTGGATCAGCCCCAGCATTTT
TRBJ2-7 | 15 | TRBD2 | - | TRBV7-7 | CASSLGDGTNYEQYF | TGTGCCAGCAGCTTAGGGGACGGGACTAACTACGAGCAGTACTTC
TRBJ1-2 | 15 | TRBD1 | - | TRBV7-2 | CASSVTGGRDYGYTF | TGTGCCAGCAGCGTAACAGGGGGCCGGGACTATGGCTACACCTTC
TRBJ2-2 | 12 | - | few | TRBV29-1 | CSVELGSGELFF | TGCAGCGTTGAATTGGGATCCGGGGAGCTGTTTTTT
TRBJ2-1 | 16 | - | few | TRBV12-5 | CACGWEDRRSYNEQFF | TGTGCTTGTGGATGGGAGGACAGGCGCTCCTACAATGAGCAGTTCTTC
TRBJ2-7 | 14 | - | few | TRBV28 | CASSLGGYLYEQYF | TGTGCCAGCAGTTTAGGAGGGTATCTCTACGAGCAGTACTTC
TRBJ2-4 | 16 | - | - | TRBV2 | CASKPGGDLAKNIQYF | TGTGCCAGCAAGCCGGGGGGCGACCTCGCCAAAAACATTCAGTACTTC
TRBJ2-1 | 13 | - | - | TRBV24-1 | CATSDFNGNEQFF | TGTGCCACCAGTGATTTTAACGGGAATGAGCAGTTCTTC
TRBJ1-4 | 16 | - | - | TRBV6-5 | CASSYSPLGANEKLFF | TGTGCCAGCAGTTACTCGCCCTTAGGAGCTAATGAAAAACTGTTTTTT
TRBJ2-7 | 17 | - | few | TRBV12-3/TRBV12-4 | CASSLEAGDPRTYEQYF | TGTGCCAGCAGTTTAGAAGCTGGGGACCCGAGGACGTACGAGCAGTACTTC
TRBJ2-4 | 14 | - | - | TRBV5-1 | CASSSPAAKNIQYF | TGCGCCAGCAGCTCTCCAGCTGCCAAAAACATTCAGTACTTC
TRBJ1-1 | 12 | - | few | TRBV29-1 | CSAEEGIAEAFF | TGCAGCGCCGAGGAGGGAATCGCTGAAGCTTTCTTT
TRBJ2-5 | 15 | - | - | TRBV24-1 | CATSDFQGTWETQYF | TGTGCCACCAGTGATTTTCAGGGGACGTGGGAGACCCAGTACTTC
TRBJ1-3 | 12 | - | - | TRBV3-1 | CASSQDNRALDF | TGTGCCAGCAGCCAAGATAACAGGGCCTTGGATTTT